The text below deals with one T cell receptor (beta chain). Its antigen is unidentified. This sample is part of a study of T cell repertoires in cytomegalovirus infection. Overall study context: CMV infection together with matching HLA type was indicated by public TCR beta signatures.

The germline V gene encodes CDR1 DFQATT and CDR2 SNEGSKA (reference sequence). The V and J ends lost 7 bases and 2 bases respectively, with 16 bases between them. CDR3 length: 14 residues. Points from the study as a whole: What dominated the ex vivo response were HLA-C-restricted CMV-specific TCR beta clonotypes. CMV carriers having the relevant HLA were flagged by cumulative public TCR beta family frequency.

One entry per CDR3 protein, called by TCRdb with MiXCR from the reads. This sample carries around 440,000 distinct CDR3 sequences, about 11% of them seen once, and the ten largest clones take more than 8.5%. This chain joins TRBV20-1 and TRBJ2-3; D may be TRBD2 (7 bases). Sequenced sample: PBMCs. This clonotype was obtained from a human donor in good health (CMV status not recorded). Some clones in this sample may be carry-over from other donors' samples. The CDR3 nucleotides read TGCAGTGTTGAGGGGGGGCCGGTCACAGATACGCAGTATTTT. Protein: CSVEGGPVTDTQYF.